Listed here are 2 T cell receptor beta chains from one sample, sequenced in a study of blood T cell repertoires in COVID-19. Measured with immunoSEQ multiplex PCR; TCRdb has only the in-frame clones, and not every one. Of around 250,000 clones listed, around 84% were seen once; the top ten hold more than 6.5%. Sequencing was performed on peripheral blood. These receptors originate from a woman in her 70s with active or convalescent COVID-19.

The chain employs TRBV19 and TRBJ2-6; D unclear. The V and J ends lost 5 bases and 1 base respectively, with 9 bases between them. Looked up from germline, CDR1 is LNHDA and CDR2 is SQIVND (reference sequence). The CDR3 spans 15 residues. CDR3 nucleotides: TGTGCCAGTAGTTTTGGCGGTTCTGGGGCCAACGTCCTGACTTTC. It is translated as CASSFGGSGANVLTF.

J is TRBJ2-2 and V is TRBV2; TRBD2 matches at 9 bases. J lost 3 bases, V lost 9 bases, and 11 bases had no gene match. CDR1 and CDR2 (germline): SNHLY, FYNNEI. The CDR3 length is 16 residues. The DNA of the CDR3 is TGTGCCAGTAAAAGCGTTAGCGGGGGATACACCGGGGAGCTGTTTTTT. It yields the protein CASKSVSGGYTGELFF.